Presented here are 2 T cell receptor beta chains from one specimen sequenced in a study of cytomegalovirus exposure and HLA in healthy donors. The PCR employed 60 Vbeta primers together with 13 Jbeta primers. Profiled with immunoSEQ multiplex PCR; TCRdb holds only in-frame clones, not every one. The sample holds some 110,000 clones; 65% to 90% are singletons and the top ten take less than 2%. The specimen was PBMCs. All receptors come from a man between 45 and 60 years old in good health and CMV-seronegative.

The V gene is TRBV9, the J gene TRBJ2-5, with a tentative D call TRBD1 (5 bases). Germline V lookup: CDR1 SGDLS, CDR2 YYNGEE. The V end was cut by 2 bases, the J end by 0 bases, with 8 bases between. The CDR3 has 14 amino acids. The CDR3 DNA follows: TGTGCCAGCAGCGTGGGCAGGGACCAAGAGACCCAGTACTTC. It translates to CASSVGRDQETQYF.

V usage is TRBV5-1 and J usage is TRBJ2-7; perhaps TRBD2 as D (6 bases). In germline, CDR1 is SGHRS, CDR2 YFSETQ. The CDR3 is 14 residues long. The germline V and J ends were trimmed by 1 base and 2 bases, with 10 bases remaining between them. This chain's CDR3 is CASSLLGGTYEQYF. The CDR3 region has the DNA TGCGCCAGCAGCTTGCTGGGCGGGACCTACGAGCAGTACTTC.